Listed below are T cell receptor beta chains from one sample, sequenced in a study of CD8 T cells in ankylosing spondylitis. Via MiXCR, TCRdb re-called the 5' RACE reads, giving one row per CDR3 protein. The data contain about 420,000 distinct CDR3 sequences, about 20% of them singletons. Sample: blood, either unsorted or a sorted T cell fraction (not recorded which). The receptor set was obtained from a male donor with ankylosing spondylitis. Each CDR3 is given with its conserved first and last residue. The order of the fields is D gene, V gene, J gene, clone size, CDR3 DNA, CDR3 protein. D genes are given only for firm matches. Size tells how often a clone was seen (once, few, many) or the class of an expanded clone, and some rows leave it out.

-	TRBV12-3/TRBV12-4	TRBJ1-2	-	TGTGCCAGCAGCAAGTTTGCACGAGATGGCTACACCTTC	CASSKFARDGYTF
-	TRBV4-3	TRBJ1-2	few	TGCGCCAGCAGCCAAGAGCTCCCGAGCTATGGCTACACCTTC	CASSQELPSYGYTF
TRBD1	TRBV29-1	TRBJ2-3	few	TGCAGCGTTGCCAGGGGGCAAAATGGAGCAGATACGCAGTATTTT	CSVARGQNGADTQYF
TRBD1	TRBV20-1	TRBJ1-5	few	TGCAGTGCTACCCCACCGGGACAGCGCGATCAGCCCCAGCATTTT	CSATPPGQRDQPQHF
TRBD1	TRBV5-6	TRBJ2-1	-	TGTGCCAGCAGCACTTACGGGACAGGGGGCGACTTTTTTACCTACAATGAGCAGTTCTTC	CASSTYGTGGDFFTYNEQFF
TRBD1	TRBV28	TRBJ2-3	few	TGTGCCAGCAGGCTATCCTCGACAGGGAGAAGCACAGATACGCAGTATTTT	CASRLSSTGRSTDTQYF
TRBD1	TRBV20-1	TRBJ2-1	-	TGCAGTGCTAGAGTCCCGAACAGGGGAGAGCAGTTCTTC	CSARVPNRGEQFF
TRBD1	TRBV28	TRBJ2-7	few	TGTGCCAGCAGCTCCCCCCGGGACAGGGGAGGCGAGCAGTACTTC	CASSSPRDRGGEQYF
-	TRBV10-3	TRBJ2-1	many	TGTGCCACCTTAAAAAACGGGGACACTCACACGTTCTTC	CATLKNGDTHTFF
-	TRBV29-1	TRBJ2-5	-	TGCAGCGTTGAAAGGGCCGAGACCCAGTACTTC	CSVERAETQYF
TRBD2	TRBV5-1	TRBJ2-1	many	TGCGCCAGCAGCTTGGTCGCGCGGGGGGTCACAAATGAGCAGTTCTTC	CASSLVARGVTNEQFF
-	TRBV20-1	TRBJ2-7	-	TGCAGTGCTAGAGATCACCTAGGGACTTTGGACGAGCAGTACTTC	CSARDHLGTLDEQYF
TRBD1	TRBV28	TRBJ2-2	-	TGTGCCAGCAGTTTCTGGACAGGAGCGAACACCGGGGAGCTGTTTTTT	CASSFWTGANTGELFF
-	TRBV7-2	TRBJ1-5	many	TGTGCCAGCAGCTTAGTGAGATCGGAGCAGCCCCAGCATTTT	CASSLVRSEQPQHF
-	TRBV5-1	TRBJ2-7	many	TGCGCCAGCAGCTTATTGGAGGGCGAGCAGTACTTC	CASSLLEGEQYF
TRBD1	TRBV5-1	TRBJ2-7	-	TGCGCCAGCAGCGACCTTACAGGGGCTTCCGAGCAGTACTTC	CASSDLTGASEQYF
TRBD2	TRBV10-3	TRBJ2-1	few	TGTGCCACCGCGAGCGGGGATTCCTACAATGAGCAGTTCTTC	CATASGDSYNEQFF
-	TRBV7-9	TRBJ2-1	many	TGTGCCAGCTCACCACGTGGGAGTTCCTACAATGAGCAGTTCTTC	CASSPRGSSYNEQFF
-	TRBV4-1	TRBJ1-1	-	TGCGCCAGCAGCCAAGAGACAAGGAACACTGAAGCTTTCTTT	CASSQETRNTEAFF
-	TRBV5-1	TRBJ2-1	few	TGCGCCAGCTTGAGGGCGGGCAGTGGCTACAATGAGCAGTTCTTC	CASLRAGSGYNEQFF
-	TRBV7-2	TRBJ1-6	few	TGTGCCAGCAGCTTAGGAAGGGGTAGGGATTCACCCCTCCACTTT	CASSLGRGRDSPLHF
-	TRBV7-2	TRBJ2-7	-	TGTGCCAGCAGCTTAGGACTAGAGCCCTACGAGCAGTACTTC	CASSLGLEPYEQYF
-	TRBV20-1	TRBJ1-4	-	TGCAGTGCTAGAGGACAAGACGGGGAAAAACTGTTTTTT	CSARGQDGEKLFF
-	TRBV7-2	TRBJ2-7	few	TGTGCCAGCAGCTTAATCGGCCGGACGGAATTCGAGCAGTACTTC	CASSLIGRTEFEQYF
-	TRBV2	TRBJ2-2	-	TGTGCCAGCAGTGAATTGTGGGCCGGGGAGCTGTTTTTT	CASSELWAGELFF